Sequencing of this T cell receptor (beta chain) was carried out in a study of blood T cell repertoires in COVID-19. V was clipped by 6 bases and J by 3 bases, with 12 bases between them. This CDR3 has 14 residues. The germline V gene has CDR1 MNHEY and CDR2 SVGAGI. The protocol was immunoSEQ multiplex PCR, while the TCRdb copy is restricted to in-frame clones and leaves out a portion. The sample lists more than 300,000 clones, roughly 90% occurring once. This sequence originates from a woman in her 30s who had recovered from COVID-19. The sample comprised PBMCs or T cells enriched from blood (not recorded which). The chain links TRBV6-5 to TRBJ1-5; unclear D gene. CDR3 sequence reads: CASSWTEHNQPQHF. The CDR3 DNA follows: TGTGCCAGCAGCTGGACTGAACACAATCAGCCCCAGCATTTT.